Detailed here is one TCR beta chain. What it binds is not known. Germline V gene lookup returns CDR1 SGHKS and CDR2 YYEKEE (reference sequence). The CDR3 is made up of 13 amino acids. The V segment lost 4 bases and the J segment 8 bases; nucleotides outside the gene matches: 7. This record belongs to a study of graft-versus-host responses after intestinal transplantation. Findings and caveats of the study: Levels of circulating GvH clones at their peak were associated with early post-transplant HvG declines.

The table came from immunoSEQ multiplex PCR; TCRdb's copy has only in-frame clones and leaves some out. In the table there are nearly 110,000 clones, around 90% of which are singletons. The TCR was taken from a human donor who was the organ donor for an intestinal transplant. The material was unstimulated CD4+ T cells sorted from spleen or lymph node cells, obtained before transplant. The chain is built from TRBV5-5 and TRBJ1-2, with 8 bases matching TRBD1. CDR3 amino acids: CASSPRTGKGYTF. In DNA form, the CDR3 reads TGTGCCAGCAGCCCCCGGACAGGGAAGGGCTACACCTTC.